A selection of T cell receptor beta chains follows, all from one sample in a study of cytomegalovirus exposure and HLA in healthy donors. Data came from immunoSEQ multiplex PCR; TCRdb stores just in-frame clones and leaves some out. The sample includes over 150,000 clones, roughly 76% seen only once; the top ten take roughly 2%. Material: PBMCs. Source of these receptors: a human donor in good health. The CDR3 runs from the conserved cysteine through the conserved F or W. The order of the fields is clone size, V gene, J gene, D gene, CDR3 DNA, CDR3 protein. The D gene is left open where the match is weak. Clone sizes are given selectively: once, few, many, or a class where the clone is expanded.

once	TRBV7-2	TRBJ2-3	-	TGTGCCAGCAGCTTAGTAGGTAGCACGCAGTATTTT	CASSLVGSTQYF
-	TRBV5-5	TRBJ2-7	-	TGTGCCAGCAGTTACGGCGGGGTTTGCGAGCAGTACTTC	CASSYGGVCEQYF
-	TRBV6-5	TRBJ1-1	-	TGTGCCAGCAGTTTGAAACCCGGGTACTTTAACACTGAAGCTTTCTTT	CASSLKPGYFNTEAFF
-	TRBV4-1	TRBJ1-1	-	TGCGCCAGCAGCCAAGGCGCAGGGCCCACTGAAGCTTTCTTT	CASSQGAGPTEAFF
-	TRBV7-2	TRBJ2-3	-	TGTGCCAGCAGCTTAGCGGCAGGAAACACAGATACGCAGTATTTT	CASSLAAGNTDTQYF
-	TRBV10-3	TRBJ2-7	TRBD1	TGTGCCATCAGTACCGGGACAGGGCCCTACGAGCAGTACTTC	CAISTGTGPYEQYF
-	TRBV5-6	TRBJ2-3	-	TGTGCCAGCAGCCCCTACAGGCCAGATACGCAGTATTTT	CASSPYRPDTQYF
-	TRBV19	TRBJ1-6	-	TGTGCCAGTAGTCTCCTCGGGGGGATGTCCTATAATTCACCCCTCCACTTT	CASSLLGGMSYNSPLHF
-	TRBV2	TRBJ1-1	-	TGTGCCACACGGGGGGCCCAAGCTTTCTTT	CATRGAQAFF
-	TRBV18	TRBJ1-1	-	TGTGCCAGCTCAGAACAGGGTGTTGGCACTGAAGCTTTCTTT	CASSEQGVGTEAFF
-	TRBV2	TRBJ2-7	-	TGTGCCAGCAGTGAGGAGACAGCCTACGAGCAGTACTTC	CASSEETAYEQYF
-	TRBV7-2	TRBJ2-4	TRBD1	TGTGCCAGCAGCCCCCCCGGGACAGGGACCATTCAGTACTTC	CASSPPGTGTIQYF
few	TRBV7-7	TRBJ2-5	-	TGTGCTAGCAGCTCGACGGGACTGCAAACGGGGACCCAGTACTTC	CASSSTGLQTGTQYF